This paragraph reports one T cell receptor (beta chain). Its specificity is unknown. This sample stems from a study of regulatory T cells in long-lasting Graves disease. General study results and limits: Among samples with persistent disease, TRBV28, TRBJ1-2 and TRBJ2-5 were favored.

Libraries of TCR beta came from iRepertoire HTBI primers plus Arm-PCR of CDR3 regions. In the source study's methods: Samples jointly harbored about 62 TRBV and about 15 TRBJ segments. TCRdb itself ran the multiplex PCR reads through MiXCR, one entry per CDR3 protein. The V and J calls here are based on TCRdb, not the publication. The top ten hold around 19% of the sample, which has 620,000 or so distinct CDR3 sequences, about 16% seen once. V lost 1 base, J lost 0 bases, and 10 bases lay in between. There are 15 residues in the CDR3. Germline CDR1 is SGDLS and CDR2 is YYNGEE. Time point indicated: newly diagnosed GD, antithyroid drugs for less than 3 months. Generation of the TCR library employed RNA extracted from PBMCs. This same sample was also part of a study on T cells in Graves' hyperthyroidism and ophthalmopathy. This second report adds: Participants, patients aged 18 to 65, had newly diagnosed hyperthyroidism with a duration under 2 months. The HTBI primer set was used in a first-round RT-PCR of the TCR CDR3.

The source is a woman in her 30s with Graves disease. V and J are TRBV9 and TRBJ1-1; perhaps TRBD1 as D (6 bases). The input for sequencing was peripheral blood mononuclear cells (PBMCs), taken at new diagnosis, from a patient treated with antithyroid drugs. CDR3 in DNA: TGTGCCAGCAGCGTATACAGGGAGATGAACACTGAAGCTTTCTTT. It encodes CASSVYREMNTEAFF.